This T cell receptor beta chain was identified during a study of shared clonotypes between healthy human individuals. Concerning this clone itself: Its specificity is unknown.

TCRdb keeps only in-frame clones here, not all; method: immunoSEQ multiplex PCR. The sample lists about 2.3 million clones; 92% were seen once. The CDR3 extends over 13 amino acids. V was cut by 7 bases and J by 3 bases, with 11 bases left in between. CDR1 is SGHTS and CDR2 is YDEGEE in the germline V gene. Study-level points and caveats: Clonotypes shared by all four donors outscored non-shared clonotypes in generation probability.

The clonotype comes from a man aged 18 to 30 in good health. Some clones in this sample may be carry-over from other donors' samples. V and J are TRBV5-8 and TRBJ1-5; D is unresolved. What was sequenced was naive CD4+ T cells from PBMCs. The subset denotes: CD45RA+ positively selected. This CDR3 reads CASSRRFNQPQHF. CDR3 nucleotides: TGTGCCAGCTCCCGGAGGTTCAATCAGCCCCAGCATTTT.